This TCR beta chain originates from a study of blood T cell repertoires in COVID-19 (dated by TCRdb to the early 2020s). About the study as a whole: The collaborator samples originated in the United States, Italy and Spain and spanned the acute and convalescent phases of COVID-19. The material from the prospective study consisted of cDNA or gDNA derived from T cells, B-cell-depleted T cells, or PBMCs. Subjects who had been exposed to COVID-19, were actively infected with it, or had recovered from it provided the deeply sampled blood TCRbeta repertoires that made up the dataset. The repertoires were released in a freely available public database intended as a resource for research on the immune response to SARS-CoV-2. Samples were obtained from the ongoing ImmuneRACE study (first 160 participants) and from about 1,300 subjects provided by 6 global collaborators. The sample metadata nearly always contained a de-identified subject ID, COVID-19 status, age in years and sex. HLA class I and class II types, where available, came from metadata supplied by the sample provider rather than from assay-based typing.

In regard to this clone: What this receptor recognizes is not known. The record has no base qualities; no much larger clone is one base away.

The immunoSEQ Assay, a bias-controlled multiplex PCR, was used to amplify TCRbeta CDR3 regions from genomic DNA. As for the original processing: Nucleated cell counts per sample were estimated from amplification of reference gene primers within the assay. Sequence reads were collapsed and filtered to measure the absolute abundance of every unique TCRbeta CDR3 rearrangement. For each sample, productive Simpson clonality was calculated by taking the square root of Simpson's diversity index across productive rearrangements. TCRdb's version of the immuneACCESS table is confined to in-frame rearrangements and falls short of the full clone set. An unresolved V gene accounts for under half of the shortfall where checked; the remainder is of unknown origin. V and J calls and clone size are those listed in that table; D and trimming were worked out from the DNA. Present in this sample are about 280,000 clones, roughly 85% of which were seen just once. Roughly 5% of the sample is taken by the ten largest.

Collaborating institutions collected whole blood in K2EDTA tubes following their own protocols. For TCRbeta analysis, collaborators shipped samples in one of three forms: frozen whole blood, isolated PBMCs, or DNA extracted from either of those sample types. Study-wide conclusions, independent of this receptor: The quantity of clinical and demographic metadata differed by source and by participant and was supplied without curation.

The sequence came from a man between 45 and 60 years old with active or convalescent COVID-19. Sequenced sample: peripheral blood.

The CDR3 region: CASTLSGGDYGYTF. The sequenced DNA is TGTGCCAGCACCCTGTCGGGGGGCGACTATGGCTACACCTTC. The V and J segments used are TRBV7-2 and TRBJ1-2; a tentative D match to TRBD1 spans 6 bases. According to the germline V gene, CDR1 reads SGHTA and CDR2 reads FQGNSA. The CDR3 spans 14 residues, from the cysteine through the phenylalanine. Only the CDR3 part of the read is kept: 42 bases, read in frame from the first base. The junction shows trimming of 7 bases on V and 3 bases on J, plus 15 bases between the germline ends.